Below, one T cell receptor beta chain is given with its context. The sample originates from a study of blood T cell repertoires in COVID-19. Trimming removed 1 base at V and 5 bases at J, with 8 bases between. This CDR3 has 14 residues. Germline values: CDR1 SEHNR, CDR2 FQNEAQ (reference sequence). Generated by immunoSEQ multiplex PCR, the TCRdb table keeps only in-frame clones and is missing some. Of 150,000 or so clones detected, approximately 86% appear once; the ten largest clones hold approximately 1.4%. The J gene is TRBJ1-4, the V gene TRBV7-9; a possible D gene is TRBD1 (6 bases). The receptor was isolated from a woman in her fifties or sixties with acute or convalescent COVID-19. What was sequenced was peripheral blood. CDR3 bases: TGTGCCAGCAGCTTAGACAGGGCCAATGAAAAACTGTTTTTT. This encodes CASSLDRANEKLFF.